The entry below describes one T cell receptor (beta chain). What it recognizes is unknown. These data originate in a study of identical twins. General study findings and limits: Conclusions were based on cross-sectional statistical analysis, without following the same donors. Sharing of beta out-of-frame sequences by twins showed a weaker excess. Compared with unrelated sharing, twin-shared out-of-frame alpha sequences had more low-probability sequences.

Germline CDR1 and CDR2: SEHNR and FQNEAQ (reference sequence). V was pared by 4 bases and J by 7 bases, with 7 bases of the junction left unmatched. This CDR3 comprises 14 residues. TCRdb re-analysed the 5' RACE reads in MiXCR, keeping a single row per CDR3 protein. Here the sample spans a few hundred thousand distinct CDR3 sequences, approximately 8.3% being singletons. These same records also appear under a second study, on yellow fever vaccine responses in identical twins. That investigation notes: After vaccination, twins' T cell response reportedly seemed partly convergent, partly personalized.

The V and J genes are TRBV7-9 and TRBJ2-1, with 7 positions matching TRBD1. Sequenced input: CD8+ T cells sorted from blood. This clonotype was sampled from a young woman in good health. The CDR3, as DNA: TGTGCCAGCAGCTGGGTAGGGGGCACGAATGAGCAGTTCTTC. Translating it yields CASSWVGGTNEQFF. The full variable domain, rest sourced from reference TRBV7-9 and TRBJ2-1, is DTGVSQNPRHKITKRGQNVTFRCDPISEHNRLYWYRQTLGQGPEFLTYFQNEAQLEKSRLLSDRFSAERPKGSFSTLEIQRTEQGDSAMYLCASSWVGGTNEQFFGPGTRLTVL.